The 30 T cell receptor beta chains reported below all come from one sample, sequenced in a study of metastatic and nonmetastatic thyroid tumors. Treatment of any kind had been given to no patient before thyroid surgery. TCRdb recomputed clones from the PCR reads via MiXCR. The sample contains tens of thousands of clones, more than 25% of which appear only once. Sample: blood. These TCRs come from a female donor with papillary thyroid cancer or a benign thyroid nodule (not recorded which). Some clones in this sample may be carry-over from other donors' samples.

This clone has only a few counts. This chain links TRBV11-2 with TRBJ2-2, with TRBD2 as a possible D gene (5 bases). The length of the CDR3 is 13 residues. Deletions cut 5 bases from V and 6 bases from J, with 10 bases between. CDR1 is SGHAT and CDR2 is FQNNGV in the germline V gene. CDR3 in DNA: TGTGCCAGCAGCCGGGAAGCGGCCGGGGAGCTGTTTTTT. As protein: CASSREAAGELFF.

This clone ranks as medium-sized. The chain recombines TRBV6-1 with TRBJ2-1; a weak D match, TRBD2 (6 bases). Trimming left V 2 bases short and J 7 bases short, with 18 bases between. Germline loops: CDR1 MNHNS, CDR2 SASEGT. The CDR3 extends over 16 amino acids. CDR3 coding DNA: TGTGCCAGCAGTGAAAGACTAGATGCATACGGAAATGAGCAGTTCTTC. It is translated as CASSERLDAYGNEQFF.

This clone showed up many times. This chain uses TRBV18 with TRBJ2-2; TRBD2 matches at 14 bases. Germline CDR1 KGHSH, CDR2 LQKENI. This CDR3 contains 18 residues. Trimming took 3 bases from V and 0 from J; bases not matched to a gene: 3. CDR3 protein: CASSPGLAGVSNTGELFF. The CDR3 region has the DNA TGTGCCAGCTCACCGGGACTAGCGGGAGTATCGAACACCGGGGAGCTGTTTTTT.

The gene calls are TRBV19 and TRBJ1-6; D gene ambiguous. This CDR3 region has 13 residues. The germline V and J ends were trimmed by 5 bases and 8 bases, with 10 bases remaining between them. Looked up from germline, CDR1 is LNHDA and CDR2 is SQIVND (reference sequence). The CDR3 loop is CASSEGGHSPLHF. CDR3 coding DNA: TGTGCCAGTAGTGAAGGAGGGCATTCACCCCTCCACTTT.

The chain uses TRBV5-1 and TRBJ2-1; D is ambiguous. Trimming left V 0 bases short and J 4 bases short, with 11 bases between. CDR1 and CDR2 (germline): SGHRS, YFSETQ. The CDR3 totals 15 residues. Written as DNA, the CDR3 is TGCGCCAGCAGCTTGGAAAGGGCAAGATACAATGAGCAGTTCTTC. Translating gives CASSLERARYNEQFF. Using reference TRBV5-1 and TRBJ2-1 for the parts outside the CDR3, the full variable domain is KAGVTQTPRYLIKTRGQQVTLSCSPISGHRSVSWYQQTPGQGLQFLFEYFSETQRNKGNFPGRFSGRQFSNSRSEMNVSTLELGDSALYLCASSLERARYNEQFFGPGTRLTVL.

This clone was observed at least ten times. The CDR3 region is CSVVFTSGSSEQYF. CDR3 sequence (DNA): TGCAGCGTTGTATTTACTAGCGGGAGTTCCGAGCAGTACTTC. The chain employs TRBV29-1 and TRBJ2-7; 11 bases line up with TRBD2. Per germline, CDR1 SQVTM and CDR2 ANQGSEA. This CDR3 spans 14 amino acids. The junction had 8 bases not matched to a gene; V was cut back by 4 bases and J by 6 bases.

This clone appeared a few times. Other DNA sequences within the sample encode an identical CDR3. The V gene is TRBV20-1, the J gene TRBJ2-3, with 10 bases identical to TRBD2. CDR3 length equals 14 residues. Germline V gene sequence: CDR1 DFQATT, CDR2 SNEGSKA (reference sequence). V trimming: 4 bases; J trimming: 5 bases; junction bases outside the gene matches: 6. CDR3 residues: CSATPASGRDTQYF. Here the CDR3 DNA reads TGCAGTGCTACGCCGGCTAGCGGGAGAGATACGCAGTATTTT.

This clone is labeled medium-sized. The chain has TRBV12-3 or TRBV12-4 and TRBJ2-7; 9 positions agree with TRBD1. The CDR3 loop spans 14 amino acids. J was trimmed by 5 bases and V by 5 bases; bases with no gene match: 7. The CDR3 loop reads CASSPGTGSHEQYF. The CDR3 region has the DNA TGTGCCAGCAGTCCCGGGACAGGGAGCCACGAGCAGTACTTC.

This clone was seen only a few times. The V call is TRBV6-1, the J call TRBJ2-3, with D possibly matching TRBD2 (6 bases). The germline V gene has CDR1 MNHNS and CDR2 SASEGT. The V end lost 9 bases, the J end lost 2 bases, and 18 bases lay between the germline ends. There are 15 residues in the CDR3. DNA of the CDR3: TGTGCCAGTTACCGGGGGACGGGAGCCACAGATACGCAGTATTTT. Translated, it gives CASYRGTGATDTQYF.

This clone was observed once. The V call is TRBV18, the J call TRBJ2-1; D might be TRBD1 or TRBD2, each matching 5 bases. CDR3 length: 14 amino acids. Germline CDR1 and CDR2: KGHSH and LQKENI. The V end was cut by 3 bases, the J end by 1 base, with 7 bases between. CDR3 in DNA: TGTGCCAGCTCACCGGGACCTTCCTACAATGAGCAGTTCTTC. Translation gives CASSPGPSYNEQFF.

The chain joins TRBV20-1 to TRBJ2-7; D unresolved. There are 13 residues in the CDR3. V lost 3 bases and J lost 2, with 11 bases in between. CDR1 and CDR2 from the germline V gene are DFQATT and SNEGSKA (reference sequence). In DNA, the CDR3 is TGCAGTGCTAGTTCGGGCGTAGCCTACGAGCAGTACTTC. It encodes CSASSGVAYEQYF.

In this sample, this clone turned up many times. The rearrangement uses TRBV18 and TRBJ2-1; 7 nucleotides line up with TRBD2. V trimming: 3 bases; J trimming: 7 bases; junction bases outside the gene matches: 6. This CDR3 spans 14 amino acids. CDR1 KGHSH and CDR2 LQKENI come from the germline V gene. In DNA form, the CDR3 reads TGTGCCAGCTCACCGGCGGGAGAGCCTAATGAGCAGTTCTTC. Its translation: CASSPAGEPNEQFF.

At least ten counts were recorded for this clone. The V and J genes are TRBV12-3 or TRBV12-4 and TRBJ1-1; a possible D gene is TRBD1 (5 bases). This CDR3 is built from 13 residues. V dropped 7 bases and J dropped 2 bases, with 11 bases sitting between them. In DNA, the CDR3 is TGTGCCAGCAACCGAGACAGCAACACTGAAGCTTTCTTT. It specifies CASNRDSNTEAFF.

This chain links TRBV5-1 with TRBJ2-7, with D possibly being TRBD2 (5 bases). Trimming took 4 bases from V and 3 from J, leaving 17 bases between them. This CDR3 spans 15 amino acids. Looked up from germline, CDR1 is SGHRS and CDR2 is YFSETQ. The CDR3 is CASSPLTGVVYEQYF. The DNA for the CDR3 is TGCGCCAGCAGCCCCCTTACCGGGGTCGTCTACGAGCAGTACTTC.

This clone was counted a few times. CDR3 in amino acids: CASSEAGRYPYNEQFF. The CDR3 DNA is TGTGCCAGCAGTGAAGCGGGGCGATACCCTTACAATGAGCAGTTCTTC. The V call is TRBV6-1, the J call TRBJ2-1; a possible D gene is TRBD1 (5 bases). The CDR3 totals 16 residues. In germline, CDR1 is MNHNS, CDR2 SASEGT. V lost 0 bases and J 4 bases, leaving 13 bases between the germline ends.

Comments on this clone: It is likely a read error, because the conserved phenylalanine at the end of the CDR3 is missing. The chain carries TRBV28 and TRBJ1-2; D remains ambiguous. Germline-derived CDR1 and CDR2 are MDHEN and SYDVKM. V shed 6 bases and J shed 3 bases, with 17 bases lying between them. The CDR3 has 15 residues. The CDR3 sequence is CASRDRGLGDYGYTC. CDR3 DNA sequence: TGTGCCAGCAGGGATCGCGGCCTTGGGGACTATGGCTACACCTGC.

V and J are TRBV19 and TRBJ1-2; 9 bases match TRBD1. Germline V gives CDR1 LNHDA, CDR2 SQIVND (reference sequence). Trimming at V came to 5 bases and at J to 8 bases, leaving 12 bases not matched to a gene. CDR3 length equals 15 residues. The DNA for the CDR3 is TGTGCCAGTAGTCCTTCCACAGGGGGCGAAGTAGGCTACACCTTC. Residues: CASSPSTGGEVGYTF.

This clone occurred many times. The sample contains more than one DNA sequence encoding this CDR3. The chain employs TRBV3-1 and TRBJ2-5, with D possibly TRBD1 on 7 matching bases. Germline values: CDR1 LGHDT, CDR2 YNNKEL (reference sequence). V gave up 2 bases and J gave up 4 bases, with 11 bases separating them. The CDR3 extends over 14 amino acids. CDR3 in amino acids: CASSQRQGGETQYF. Here the CDR3 DNA reads TGTGCCAGCAGCCAACGACAGGGAGGAGAGACCCAGTACTTC.

This clone was seen many times. The chain carries TRBV3-1 and TRBJ2-1; perhaps TRBD2 as D (5 bases). Germline loops: CDR1 LGHDT, CDR2 YNNKEL (reference sequence). V lost 5 bases to trimming and J lost 3 bases, with 11 bases between them. The CDR3 is made up of 14 amino acids. The CDR3 DNA follows: TGTGCCAGCAGCGGCAGCGGATACTACAATGAGCAGTTCTTC. Its translation is CASSGSGYYNEQFF.

This rearrangement joins TRBV6-2 or TRBV6-3 to TRBJ1-1; tentative D call: TRBD1 (5 bases). Germline assignment: CDR1 MNHEY and CDR2 SVGEGT. V was pared by 4 bases and J by 7 bases, with 13 bases between. The CDR3 length is 13 residues. The CDR3 reads CASSSRLGGEAFF. In DNA form, the CDR3 reads TGTGCCAGCAGTTCGCGGCTTGGGGGTGAAGCTTTCTTT.

The CDR3 spells CSAPLVRDNSPLHF. In nucleotides, the CDR3 is TGCAGTGCTCCCCTCGTTCGGGATAATTCACCCCTCCACTTT. V and J are TRBV20-1 and TRBJ1-6; no reliable D call. V lost 5 bases and J 5 bases, leaving 13 bases between the germline ends. This CDR3 has 14 amino acids. Per the germline V gene, CDR1 is DFQATT and CDR2 is SNEGSKA (reference sequence).

In this sample, this clone turned up many times. The V gene is TRBV18, the J gene TRBJ2-2; possible D gene TRBD2, 5 bases. The V end lost 3 bases, the J end lost 5 bases, and 16 bases lay between the germline ends. This CDR3 has 16 amino acids. Germline V CDR1 and CDR2: KGHSH, LQKENI. The CDR3 sequence: CASSPEGRVRTGELFF. DNA for the CDR3: TGTGCCAGCTCACCCGAGGGTAGGGTCCGGACCGGGGAGCTGTTTTTT.

The chain recombines TRBV11-2 with TRBJ2-1, with D uncertain. Deletions cut 1 base from V and 4 bases from J, with 5 bases between. Looked up from germline, CDR1 is SGHAT and CDR2 is FQNNGV. CDR3 length: 13 residues. The CDR3 DNA reads TGTGCCAGCAGCTTAGGCAAATACAATGAGCAGTTCTTC. It translates to CASSLGKYNEQFF.

The chain recombines TRBV4-2 with TRBJ1-4; 11 nucleotides agree with TRBD1. This CDR3 is 14 amino acids long. The J segment lost 7 bases and the V segment lost 3 bases, leaving 1 base of the junction unmatched. Per the germline V gene, CDR1 is LGHNA and CDR2 is YNFKEQ. The CDR3 coding sequence is TGTGCCAGCAGCCAGGACAGGGGGCGTGAAAAACTGTTTTTT. It encodes CASSQDRGREKLFF.

The gene calls are TRBV11-2 and TRBJ2-7, with 11 bases lining up with TRBD2. The germline CDR1 and CDR2 sequences are SGHAT and FQNNGV. The junction had 22 bases not matched to a gene; V was cut back by 7 bases and J by 5 bases. This CDR3 has 19 amino acids. The CDR3: CASTYYWGTSGFQNHEQYF. CDR3 nucleotides: TGTGCCAGCACTTATTACTGGGGGACTAGCGGTTTTCAGAACCACGAGCAGTACTTC.

This clone showed up just a few times. This chain connects TRBV6-1 to TRBJ1-2; no clear D gene. This CDR3 has 14 amino acids. Trimming removed 2 bases from V and 7 bases from J, with 14 bases in between. CDR1 and CDR2 from the germline V gene are MNHNS and SASEGT. CDR3 loop: CASSERWQEAGYTF. For the CDR3, the DNA is TGTGCCAGCAGTGAAAGGTGGCAGGAGGCTGGCTACACCTTC.

The chain uses TRBV11-2 and TRBJ1-2; 8 nucleotides match TRBD1. Trimming took 6 bases from V and 6 from J; bases not matched to a gene: 3. The germline CDR1 and CDR2 sequences are SGHAT and FQNNGV. The CDR3 is made up of 12 amino acids. CDR3: CASRDRVDGYTF. CDR3 DNA: TGTGCCAGCAGGGACAGGGTAGATGGCTACACCTTC.

CDR3 amino acids: CASSPKGGSNQPQHF. CDR3 coding DNA: TGTGCCAGCAGTCCAAAGGGGGGAAGCAATCAGCCCCAGCATTTT. The chain uses TRBV6-1 and TRBJ1-5; TRBD1 is a possible D gene (6 bases). Germline CDR1 is MNHNS and CDR2 is SASEGT. V was shortened by 5 bases and J by 1 base, with 12 bases between the two germline ends. The CDR3 covers 15 residues.

The chain has TRBV20-1 and TRBJ2-3; 9 bases line up with TRBD2. The CDR3 consists of 11 residues. The germline V gene has CDR1 DFQATT and CDR2 SNEGSKA (reference sequence). CDR3 sequence: CSAGGTDTQYF. CDR3 nucleotide sequence: TGCAGCGCGGGAGGGACAGATACGCAGTATTTT.

This clone appeared once. The chain recombines TRBV20-1 with TRBJ2-6; D not certain. There are 15 residues in the CDR3. CDR1 is DFQATT, CDR2 SNEGSKA, per germline (reference sequence). V lost 6 bases to trimming and J lost 0 bases, with 12 bases between them. CDR3 sequence: CSAPAFGSGANVLTF. The CDR3 DNA reads as TGCAGTGCCCCAGCGTTTGGCTCTGGGGCCAACGTCCTGACTTTC.